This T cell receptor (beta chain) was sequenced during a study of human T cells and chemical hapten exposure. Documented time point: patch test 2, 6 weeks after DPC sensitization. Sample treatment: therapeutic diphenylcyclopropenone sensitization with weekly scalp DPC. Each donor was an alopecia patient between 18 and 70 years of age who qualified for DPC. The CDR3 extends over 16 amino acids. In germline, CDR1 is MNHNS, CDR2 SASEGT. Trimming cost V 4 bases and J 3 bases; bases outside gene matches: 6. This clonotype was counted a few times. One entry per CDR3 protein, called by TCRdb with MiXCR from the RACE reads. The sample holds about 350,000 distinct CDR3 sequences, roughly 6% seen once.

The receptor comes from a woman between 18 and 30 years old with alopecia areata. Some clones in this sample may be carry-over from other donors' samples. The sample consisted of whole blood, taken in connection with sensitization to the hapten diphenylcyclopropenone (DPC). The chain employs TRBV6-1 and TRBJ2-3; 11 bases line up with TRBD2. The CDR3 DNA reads TGTGCCAGCAGTGCGGCTAGCGGGGGGCAGACAGATACGCAGTATTTT. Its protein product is CASSAASGGQTDTQYF.